This note documents a single T cell receptor beta chain sequence. As yet, its antigen is unknown. This sample is part of a study of OX40 agonist ivuxolimab in advanced cancers. The overall study: An agonistic human IgG2 monoclonal antibody against OX40 (CD134) was given. Points from the study as a whole: Partly responding patients at 0.1-3.0 mg/kg showed some of the smallest clonal expansion. A proportion of nonresponders additionally exhibited low normalized T-cell clonal expansion.

Autoimmune disease history or systemic immunosuppression disqualified patients. V was clipped by 0 bases and J by 1 base, with 6 bases between them. Germline-derived CDR1 and CDR2 are GTSNPN and SVGIG (reference sequence). CDR3 length: 13 amino acids. Sequencing was performed with immunoSEQ multiplex PCR; in TCRdb, only in-frame clones are kept and a portion is missing. The sample records about 77,000 clones, 85% being singletons. This material consisted of CD4+ or CD8+ T cells sorted from blood, taken in a trial of the OX40 agonist ivuxolimab. This TCR was sampled from an adult with an advanced solid tumor such as melanoma, head and neck, liver or kidney cancer. The genes are TRBV30 and TRBJ1-1; maybe TRBD1 (6 bases). CDR3 in DNA: TGTGCCTGGAGTGTACAGGGGAACACTGAAGCTTTCTTT. It specifies CAWSVQGNTEAFF.